This T cell receptor beta chain was captured in a study of naive and memory T cell subsets. Findings of the study overall: Diversity fell and Gini index rose from naive through CM, EM, EMRA. Especially in CD8 cells, naive repertoires contained a few larger clonotypes, possibly CD45RA-re-expressing memory cells.

An equimolar mix of two oligonucleotides served as the beta constant-region primer for TRBC1 and TRBC2. Ligated cDNA was amplified by four rounds of PCR with nested alpha and beta constant-region primers and SP2. TCRdb re-derived calls from the UMI-ligation and nested PCR reads in MiXCR, one entry per CDR3 protein. The data show 150,000 or so distinct CDR3 sequences, under 25% seen once. To note about this clonotype: Antigen specificity is unknown.

Germline CDR1 reads KGHDR; CDR2 reads SFDVKD. This CDR3 comprises 13 residues. Deletions cut 9 bases from V and 3 bases from J, with 14 bases between. This sequence originates from a human donor in good health. This chain connects TRBV24-1 to TRBJ2-7; D may be TRBD1 (6 bases). The sequenced sample was naive CD4+ T cells from blood. CDR3 protein: CATPRDISYEQYF. The CDR3 DNA follows: TGTGCCACCCCCCGGGACATAAGCTACGAGCAGTACTTC.